This entry lists 25 T cell receptor beta chains sequenced from one sample in a study of cytomegalovirus exposure and HLA in healthy donors. Vbeta (60) and Jbeta (13) primers were used in the PCR. Only in-frame clones appear in the TCRdb table, and some are missing; sequencing was by immunoSEQ multiplex PCR. The table records 270,000 or so clones, 86% of them present only once. Sequencing was carried out using PBMCs. The source is a man between 40 and 49 years old in good health and CMV-seropositive.

This chain uses TRBV4-2 with TRBJ1-4; tentatively, D is TRBD1 (6 bases). Per the germline V gene, CDR1 is LGHNA and CDR2 is YNFKEQ. The CDR3 has 18 residues. The V gene lost 1 base and the J gene lost 7 bases, with 22 bases spanning the gap. The CDR3, as DNA: TGTGCCAGCAGCCAAGTTCTCTCCCGGGGGCGCGGGAGTGAAAAACTGTTTTTT. Protein product: CASSQVLSRGRGSEKLFF.

CDR3 loop: CASSAGQSYEQYF. CDR3 sequence (DNA): TGTGCCAGCAGTGCCGGACAGAGCTACGAGCAGTACTTC. The gene calls are TRBV2 and TRBJ2-7; a possible D gene is TRBD1 (6 bases). Germline lookup yields CDR1 SNHLY and CDR2 FYNNEI. CDR3 length: 13 amino acids. V was clipped by 4 bases and J by 3 bases, with 10 bases between them.

This chain connects TRBV6-5 to TRBJ1-2; D is unresolved. CDR1 is MNHEY and CDR2 is SVGAGI in the germline V gene. V lost 6 bases and J lost 8, with 13 bases in between. The CDR3 sequence is 12 residues long. Here the CDR3 reads CASSLPRGGYTF. The CDR3, as DNA: TGTGCCAGCAGCCTTCCGCGGGGAGGCTACACCTTC.

CDR3: CASSQYRVAEAFF. CDR3 DNA: TGCGCCAGCAGCCAGTACAGGGTTGCTGAAGCTTTCTTT. The V call is TRBV4-1, the J call TRBJ1-1, with a tentative D call TRBD1 (6 bases). Germline CDR1 MGHRA, CDR2 YSYEKL. CDR3 length equals 13 residues. With 3 bases removed from V and 6 bases from J, the gap between germline ends came to 11 bases.

This clone occurred once. The chain is built from TRBV28 and TRBJ2-1; maybe TRBD2 (6 bases). This CDR3 has 15 residues. V was shortened by 4 bases and J by 7 bases, with 17 bases between the two germline ends. Germline V gene lookup returns CDR1 MDHEN and CDR2 SYDVKM. The CDR3 region has the DNA TGTGCCAGCAGTTCCCCGGGCCTAGCGTTGAATGAGCAGTTCTTC. Translation gives CASSSPGLALNEQFF.

The chain links TRBV7-2 to TRBJ2-5, with 8 bases that match TRBD2. The CDR3 is 14 residues long. Germline loops: CDR1 SGHTA, CDR2 FQGNSA. V lost 6 bases, J lost 3 bases, and 6 bases stayed unmatched. The CDR3 reads CASSPGGPEETQYF. CDR3 DNA sequence: TGTGCCAGCAGTCCGGGAGGGCCGGAAGAGACCCAGTACTTC.

DNA for the CDR3: TGTGCCTGGCTATATTTCAACACCGGGGAGCTGTTTTTT. It encodes CAWLYFNTGELFF. V and J are TRBV30 and TRBJ2-2; D is undetermined. CDR1 and CDR2 (germline): GTSNPN, SVGIG (reference sequence). V shed 5 bases and J shed 2 bases, with 9 bases lying between them. This CDR3 contains 13 residues.

For the CDR3, the DNA is TGTGCCAGCAGTCCGGGACTAGCGGGAGATACGCAGTATTTT. Translated, it gives CASSPGLAGDTQYF. V is TRBV6-5 and J is TRBJ2-3, with 12 bases matching TRBD2. Trimming removed 5 bases from V and 5 bases from J; junction bases left unmatched: 2. This CDR3 region has 14 residues. Germline CDR1 is MNHEY and CDR2 is SVGAGI.

Concerning this clone itself: Distinct nucleotide sequences in the sample also encode this CDR3. The CDR3 reads CASSPTGPPYEQYF. As DNA, the CDR3 is TGTGCCAGCAGCCCGACAGGGCCCCCCTACGAGCAGTACTTC. The chain combines TRBV28 with TRBJ2-7; 7 nucleotides align to TRBD1. Germline CDR1 is MDHEN and CDR2 is SYDVKM. J gave up 2 bases and V 6 bases, and 7 bases lay outside the gene matches. The CDR3 contains 14 residues.

The rearrangement links TRBV11-3 to TRBJ1-1; TRBD1 agrees at 9 bases. CDR3 size: 14 residues. Germline-derived CDR1 and CDR2 are SGHNT and YENEEA. V shed 5 bases and J 3 bases; nucleotides not matched to a gene: 4. In nucleotides, the CDR3 is TGTGCCAGCAGCCGAAGGACAGGGGACACTGAAGCTTTCTTT. It is translated as CASSRRTGDTEAFF.

This clone showed up just once. The gene calls are TRBV7-3 and TRBJ2-1; 11 bases are shared with TRBD2. Germline CDR1 and CDR2: SGHTA and FQGTGA. V was pared by 2 bases and J by 4 bases, with 7 bases of the junction left unmatched. The length of the CDR3 is 17 residues. The CDR3 sequence: CASSLGIAGGLYNEQFF. For the CDR3, the DNA is TGTGCCAGCAGCTTAGGGATAGCGGGAGGGCTTTACAATGAGCAGTTCTTC.

The chain employs TRBV29-1 and TRBJ2-1, with TRBD2 matching 10 bases. The CDR3 has 16 amino acids. Trimming removed 3 bases from V and 4 bases from J; junction bases left unmatched: 9. In germline, CDR1 is SQVTM, CDR2 ANQGSEA. The CDR3 DNA follows: TGCAGCGTTGATGTACTAGCGGGACAAGCATACAATGAGCAGTTCTTC. Amino acid sequence: CSVDVLAGQAYNEQFF.

With regard to this clone: At one end, the junction sequence differs from germline, possibly due to a read error. The chain uses TRBV5-5 and TRBJ1-4, with 9 positions matching TRBD1. The CDR3 extends over 15 amino acids. Germline V CDR1 and CDR2: SGHKS, YYEKEE (reference sequence). CDR3 nucleotides: TGTGCCAGCAGCCGCACAGGGGGCACTAGTGAAAAACTGTTTTTT. Its protein product is CASSRTGGTSEKLFF. The full variable domain, with the rest looked up from reference TRBV5-5 and TRBJ1-4, is DAGVTQSPTHLIKTRGQQVTLRCSPISGHKSVSWYQQVLGQGPQFIFQYYEKEERGRGNFPDRFSARQFPNYSSELNVNALLLGDSALYLCASSRTGGTSEKLFFGSGTQLSVL.

This chain uses TRBV19 with TRBJ1-3; 7 nucleotides match TRBD1. Germline trimming cut 8 bases from V and 2 bases from J; bases unmatched to any gene: 9. The CDR3 loop spans 15 amino acids. From germline, CDR1 is LNHDA and CDR2 SQIVND (reference sequence). DNA for the CDR3: TGTGCCAGTGGCACCCCAGGGGGAGCTGGAAACACCATATATTTT. This codes for CASGTPGGAGNTIYF.

This clone was recorded a few times. The chain joins TRBV6-5 to TRBJ1-2, with TRBD1 matching 9 bases. Germline CDR1 reads MNHEY; CDR2 reads SVGAGI. This CDR3 comprises 13 residues. V shed 8 bases and J 9 bases; nucleotides not matched to a gene: 10. The CDR3 reads CASWWTGDIRYTF. The CDR3 nucleotides are TGTGCCAGCTGGTGGACAGGGGACATTCGCTACACCTTC.

This rearrangement joins TRBV2 to TRBJ1-5; 8 nucleotides agree with TRBD1. Unmatched junction bases numbered 4, after V lost 6 bases and J lost 0 bases. The V gene's germline CDR1 is SNHLY and CDR2 FYNNEI. The CDR3 has 15 amino acids. The CDR3 spells CASSRQGPSNQPQHF. The CDR3 nucleotides read TGTGCCAGCAGCAGACAGGGGCCTAGCAATCAGCCCCAGCATTTT. The whole variable domain, filled in from reference TRBV2 and TRBJ1-5, reads EPEVTQTPSHQVTQMGQEVILRCVPISNHLYFYWYRQILGQKVEFLVSFYNNEISEKSEIFDDQFSVERPDGSNFTLKIRSTKLEDSAMYFCASSRQGPSNQPQHFGDGTRLSIL.

CDR3 amino acids: CASSVRLASTDTQYF. CDR3 nucleotide sequence: TGTGCCAGCAGCGTGAGACTCGCTAGCACAGATACGCAGTATTTT. The chain couples TRBV9 to TRBJ2-3; D is undetermined. This CDR3 region has 15 residues. Trimming shortened V by 2 bases and J by 0 bases, and 10 bases separated the two germline ends. Germline CDR1 and CDR2: SGDLS and YYNGEE.

This chain connects TRBV5-4 to TRBJ2-5; a possible D gene is TRBD1 (5 bases). The CDR3 spans 16 residues. V was clipped by 0 bases and J by 1 base, with 13 bases between them. Germline CDR1 SGHNT, CDR2 YYREEE (reference sequence). The CDR3 is CASSLAISGPQETQYF. Written as DNA, the CDR3 is TGTGCCAGCAGCTTGGCCATCTCAGGGCCCCAAGAGACCCAGTACTTC.

CDR3 sequence: CASSSTSGGSYNEQFF. The CDR3 DNA sequence: TGTGCCAGCAGTTCGACTAGCGGTGGCTCCTACAATGAGCAGTTCTTC. The rearrangement joins TRBV6-5 to TRBJ2-1, with 9 positions matching TRBD2. Germline assignment: CDR1 MNHEY and CDR2 SVGAGI. The V and J ends lost 4 bases and 0 bases, in that order; junction bases with no gene match: 4. The CDR3 extends over 16 amino acids.

V and J are TRBV11-2 and TRBJ2-1; the match to TRBD2 covers 8 bases. Looked up from germline, CDR1 is SGHAT and CDR2 is FQNNGV. The CDR3 consists of 18 residues. J was trimmed by 0 bases and V by 1 base; bases with no gene match: 8. The CDR3 loop is CASSLVALAGRSYNEQFF. The CDR3 DNA is TGTGCCAGCAGCTTAGTGGCCCTAGCGGGCCGCTCCTACAATGAGCAGTTCTTC.

The sample holds a few counts of this clone. J is TRBJ1-4 and V is TRBV27; D is perhaps TRBD1 (5 bases). The germline V gene has CDR1 MNHEY and CDR2 SMNVEV (reference sequence). Between the trimmed V and J ends, which lost 3 bases and 8 bases, there was a span of 10 bases. The CDR3 runs 13 residues. CDR3 nucleotide sequence: TGTGCCAGCAGTTTCGGGGGGTCCGAAAAACTGTTTTTT. Residues: CASSFGGSEKLFF.

V gene TRBV4-1 combines with J gene TRBJ2-3; 7 bases fit TRBD1. The germline V gene encodes CDR1 MGHRA and CDR2 YSYEKL. The junction had 8 bases not matched to a gene; V was cut back by 1 base and J by 1 base. The CDR3 runs to 17 residues. CDR3 nucleotide sequence: TGCGCCAGCAGCCAAGGGGTCGACAGGGCGGGCACAGATACGCAGTATTTT. Amino acid sequence: CASSQGVDRAGTDTQYF.

Notes on this clone: Likely a read error: the CDR3 ends without its conserved phenylalanine or tryptophan. The V and J genes are TRBV4-2 and TRBJ1-1, with TRBD1 as a possible D gene (5 bases). CDR1 and CDR2 from the germline V gene are LGHNA and YNFKEQ. The CDR3 is made up of 15 amino acids. Trimming stripped 3 bases from V and 2 bases from J, with 13 bases between. For the CDR3, the DNA is TGTGCCAGCAGCCACTACTCAGACAGTAACACTGAAGCTTTCCTT. It codes for CASSHYSDSNTEAFL.

This chain connects TRBV27 to TRBJ1-5; TRBD1 is a possible D gene (6 bases). The germline gives CDR1 MNHEY, CDR2 SMNVEV (reference sequence). V was shortened by 0 bases and J by 6 bases, with 12 bases between the two germline ends. The CDR3 loop spans 15 amino acids. The CDR3 DNA follows: TGTGCCAGCAGTTTATCCGCTTCCAGGGGTCAGCCCCAGCATTTT. Translated, it gives CASSLSASRGQPQHF.

The rearrangement links TRBV19 to TRBJ2-7, with D maybe TRBD2 (5 bases). This CDR3 comprises 13 residues. Looked up from germline, CDR1 is LNHDA and CDR2 is SQIVND (reference sequence). V lost 9 bases, J lost 0 bases, and 12 bases lay in between. The CDR3 spells CASGLGSSYEQYF. The CDR3 DNA sequence: TGTGCCAGCGGTTTAGGGAGCTCCTACGAGCAGTACTTC.